This T cell receptor (beta chain) emerged from a study of metastatic and nonmetastatic thyroid tumors. For the study at large: The comparison covered peripheral blood and tumor or nodule tissue in malignant and benign thyroid patients. Study observations and caveats: Across blood and tumor, TCR beta diversity in malignant thyroid tumors was reportedly significantly higher than in benign nodules.

In the original processing: To classify distant metastasis in papillary thyroid cancer, a model was built from CDR3 differences across clinicopathological groups. TCRdb reanalyzed the PCR reads via MiXCR. Here the V and J calls rest on TCRdb's processing, not on the authors' analysis. The table includes some 5,500 clones, approximately 30% detected once. Per germline, CDR1 DFQATT and CDR2 SNEGSKA (reference sequence). This CDR3 region has 14 residues. Losses at the gene ends were 5 bases for V and 1 base for J; bases not matched to a gene: 4. Worth noting for this clone: Its antigen is not known.

Every patient was untreated before thyroid surgery. This rearrangement joins TRBV20-1 to TRBJ2-3; 9 nucleotides match TRBD1. This TCR derives from a female donor with papillary thyroid cancer or a benign thyroid nodule (not recorded which). Some clones in this sample may be carry-over from other donors' samples. The sequenced material came from adjacent normal tissue. This chain's CDR3 is CSAVRTGGTDTQYF. Written as DNA, the CDR3 is TGCAGTGCTGTCCGGACAGGGGGCACAGATACGCAGTATTTT.